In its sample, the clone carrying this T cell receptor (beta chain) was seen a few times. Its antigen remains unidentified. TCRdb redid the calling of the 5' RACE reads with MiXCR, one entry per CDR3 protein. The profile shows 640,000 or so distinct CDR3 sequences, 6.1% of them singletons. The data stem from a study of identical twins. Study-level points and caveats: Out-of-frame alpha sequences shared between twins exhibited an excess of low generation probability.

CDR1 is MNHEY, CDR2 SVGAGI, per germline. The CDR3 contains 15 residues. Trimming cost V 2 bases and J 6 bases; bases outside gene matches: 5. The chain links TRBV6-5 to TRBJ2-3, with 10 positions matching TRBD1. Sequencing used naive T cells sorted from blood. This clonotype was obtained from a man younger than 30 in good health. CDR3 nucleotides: TGTGCCAGCAGTTACGAAGGGACAGGGGAGGATACGCAGTATTTT. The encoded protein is CASSYEGTGEDTQYF.